This T cell receptor (beta chain) was recovered during a study of Ad26.COV2.S vaccination and SARS-CoV-2 variants. General observations from the study: Placebo recipients had lower spike-specific TCR breadth than vaccine recipients.

TCRdb keeps only in-frame clones here, not all; method: immunoSEQ multiplex PCR. The repertoire includes about 680,000 clones, around 92% of them detected once, and around 1.4% sits in the top ten. Germline assignment: CDR1 LNHNV and CDR2 YYDKDF (reference sequence). The CDR3 has 19 amino acids. The V gene end was trimmed by 1 base and the J gene end by 1 base; junction bases not matched to a gene: 11. Turning to this clone: No antigen is known for it.

Treatment here: approximately 18 received Ad26.COV2.S at low or high dose, single or two shots; five or six received placebo; per-sample allocation not given. Day 63 following the first vaccine or placebo injection was when the samples were taken. The sequencing here drew on peripheral blood, taken in a trial of Ad26.COV2.S vaccine versus placebo. The source of this sequence is a person aged 18-65 years who received the Ad26.COV2.S COVID-19 vaccine or a placebo. The chain combines TRBV15 with TRBJ2-7, with 12 positions matching TRBD2. In nucleotides, the CDR3 is TGTGCCACCAGCAGAGCCTACCCCGGGACTAGCGGGCCTTCCTACGAGCAGTACTTC. Protein product: CATSRAYPGTSGPSYEQYF.